This T cell receptor beta chain was obtained from a study of T-cell memory formation after mild COVID-19. This clonotype was picked up many times. What it binds is not known. Overall study results and limits: Clones that contracted clustered mainly in CM and EM if CD4+ and in EMRA if CD8+. CD4/CD8 balance held among clones contracting day 15 to 85, and later expanders leaned CD4+. Day 37-peaking second-wave clones had unconfirmed SARS-CoV-2 specificity.

The V gene lost 3 bases and the J gene lost 7 bases, with 12 bases spanning the gap. The CDR3 loop spans 13 amino acids. Constant-segment primers and 5'RACE yielded cDNA libraries for TCR alpha and TCR beta, each carrying sample barcodes and UMIs. TCRdb called the 5' RACE reads again in MiXCR, with one record for every CDR3 protein. The sample comprises more than 200,000 distinct CDR3 sequences, around 17% of which are singletons, and around 3.8% rests with the top ten. V and J are TRBV12-3 or TRBV12-4 and TRBJ1-2; weak D call: TRBD1 (5 bases). This clonotype was sampled from a man younger than 35 who had mild COVID-19 (a few samples of this study predate the infection). Cell type and time point are not known. Sequencing input: PBMCs or a T cell subset sorted from them (not recorded which). The CDR3, as DNA: TGTGCCAGCAGTTTGAAGACAGATGGTGGCTACACCTTC. It encodes CASSLKTDGGYTF.